This T cell receptor (beta chain) was found in a study of blood T cell repertoires in COVID-19. The CDR3 is 15 amino acids. Between the trimmed V and J ends, which lost 2 bases and 0 bases, there was a span of 10 bases. Germline V gene lookup returns CDR1 KGHSH and CDR2 LQKENI. Those who participated ranged in age from about 18 to 89 years and resided in approximately 23 US areas. TCRdb's copy holds only in-frame clones and misses some; the assay was immunoSEQ multiplex PCR. The sample has around 200,000 clones, roughly four fifths seen once. The rearrangement joins TRBV18 to TRBJ1-1; no clear D. Sample: PBMCs or T cells enriched from blood (not recorded which). This TCR was recovered from a man in his forties or fifties who had recovered from COVID-19. DNA of the CDR3: TGTGCCAGCTCACCATCGAGCCTCATGAACACTGAAGCTTTCTTT. As protein: CASSPSSLMNTEAFF.